This TCR beta chain was documented in a study of OX40 agonist ivuxolimab in advanced cancers. Across the whole study: Previous treatment with anti-PD-1, anti-PD-L1 or anti-CTLA-4 therapy was allowed; about 37% had received some.

Cycle 7 day 1, cycle 4 day 1, and baseline were the timepoints at which blood was sampled. CDR3 length: 15 amino acids. With 5 bases clipped from V and 4 bases from J, the junction kept 8 bases outside the gene matches. Looked up from germline, CDR1 is MDHEN and CDR2 is SYDVKM. Clones were read by immunoSEQ multiplex PCR, and TCRdb kept only the in-frame ones, dropping some. Of about 120,000 clones listed, around 87% are singletons. The specimen comprised CD4+ or CD8+ T cells sorted from blood, sampled in a trial of the OX40 agonist ivuxolimab. This receptor was taken from an adult with an advanced solid tumor such as melanoma, head and neck, liver or kidney cancer. This chain connects TRBV28 to TRBJ2-5; 9 nucleotides align to TRBD1. CDR3 bases: TGTGCCAGCAGTCATCCGGGACAGGGAATAGAGACCCAGTACTTC. It is translated as CASSHPGQGIETQYF.